The 31 T cell receptor beta chains in this list originate from one sample, sequenced in a study of a mutant IDH1 vaccine in newly diagnosed glioma. Antigens for these TCRs are unknown. Profiling relied on immunoSEQ multiplex PCR, and the TCRdb table lists in-frame clones only, not all of them. The table includes over 40,000 clones, 81% detected once. Time point reported: week 35, safety follow-up. The study gave 300 ug of mutant IDH1 20-mer peptide per vaccine dose, with topical imiquimod. This material consisted of PBMCs, taken from a glioma patient whose treatment included an IDH1 peptide vaccine. These receptors were obtained from a woman aged 40 to 50 with glioma. Some clones in this sample may be carry-over from other donors' samples.

This clone has just a few counts. The chain couples TRBV6-9 to TRBJ2-7; TRBD1 agrees at 10 bases. The CDR3 is made up of 13 amino acids. V lost 7 bases, J lost 6 bases, and 6 bases stayed unmatched. Germline CDR1 and CDR2: MNHGY and SVAAGI. The CDR3 is CASNGQGGREQYF. The DNA for the CDR3 is TGTGCCAGCAATGGACAGGGGGGGCGCGAGCAGTACTTC.

The chain couples TRBV5-1 to TRBJ2-5; 8 nucleotides agree with TRBD2. With 0 bases clipped from V and 2 bases from J, the junction kept 12 bases outside the gene matches. CDR3 length: 18 amino acids. Germline CDR1 is SGHRS and CDR2 is YFSETQ. The CDR3 coding sequence is TGCGCCAGCAGCTTGGATATCCTGGCGGAGCGGGGGCAAGAGACCCAGTACTTC. Translating it yields CASSLDILAERGQETQYF.

V usage is TRBV11-3 and J usage is TRBJ2-2; no clear D gene. Germline loops: CDR1 SGHNT, CDR2 YENEEA. The CDR3 is 15 residues long. Trimming left V 5 bases short and J 1 base short, with 11 bases between. This chain's CDR3 is CASSIGSLNTGELFF. In nucleotides, the CDR3 is TGTGCCAGCAGCATCGGATCTTTGAACACCGGGGAGCTGTTTTTT.

The chain has TRBV7-2 and TRBJ1-5; 10 bases map to TRBD1. Germline CDR1 is SGHTA and CDR2 is FQGNSA. With V trimmed by 5 bases and J by 2 bases, 9 bases remained unmatched. The CDR3 is made up of 17 amino acids. As DNA, the CDR3 is TGTGCCAGCAGCGCGACAGGGGGCGGGTTCGGCAATCAGCCCCAGCATTTT. Its protein product is CASSATGGGFGNQPQHF.

The V gene is TRBV4-3, the J gene TRBJ1-1; TRBD1 matches at 7 bases. With V trimmed by 3 bases and J by 7 bases, 14 bases remained unmatched. Looked up from germline, CDR1 is LGHNA and CDR2 is YSLEER. CDR3 length: 16 amino acids. CDR3 in amino acids: CASSQIEQGRDGEAFF. In DNA, the CDR3 is TGCGCCAGCAGCCAGATAGAACAGGGGCGAGACGGTGAAGCTTTCTTT.

V and J are TRBV14 and TRBJ2-7, with D uncertain. The CDR3 spans 14 residues. Germline V gene sequence: CDR1 SGHDN, CDR2 FVKESK. Trimming stripped 10 bases from V and 2 bases from J, with 18 bases between. The DNA for the CDR3 is TGTGCCACCGACGTCGGCCAACCCCCCTACGAGCAGTACTTC. Protein: CATDVGQPPYEQYF.

This chain connects TRBV4-1 to TRBJ2-3; 9 bases match TRBD1. Germline V gene sequence: CDR1 MGHRA, CDR2 YSYEKL. The J segment lost 4 bases and the V segment lost 3 bases, leaving 11 bases of the junction unmatched. This CDR3 has 17 residues. Here the CDR3 DNA reads TGCGCCAGCAGCCATTCCCCAGCGGGACAGGGAGCAGATACGCAGTATTTT. It yields the protein CASSHSPAGQGADTQYF.

V gene TRBV7-2 combines with J gene TRBJ2-5, with TRBD1 matching over 9 bases. The length of the CDR3 is 15 residues. Germline V gives CDR1 SGHTA, CDR2 FQGNSA. V was clipped by 6 bases and J by 3 bases; unmatched bases: 8. CDR3 sequence (DNA): TGTGCCAGCAGGGACCGGGACAGGGTTGAAGAGACCCAGTACTTC. Its protein is CASRDRDRVEETQYF. Full variable domain (outside the CDR3, taken from reference TRBV7-2 and TRBJ2-5): GAGVSQSPSNKVTEKGKDVELRCDPISGHTALYWYRQSLGQGLEFLIYFQGNSAPDKSGLPSDRFSAERTGGSVSTLTIQRTQQEDSAVYLCASRDRDRVEETQYFGPGTRLLVL.

The chain employs TRBV2 and TRBJ2-3, with D possibly TRBD2 on 7 matching bases. Germline CDR1 is SNHLY and CDR2 is FYNNEI. The CDR3 loop spans 15 amino acids. V lost 7 bases and J 2 bases, leaving 16 bases between the germline ends. The CDR3 is CASMRGGVTTDTQYF. The CDR3 DNA reads TGTGCCAGCATGAGGGGGGGGGTGACCACAGATACGCAGTATTTT.

The V gene is TRBV2, the J gene TRBJ2-1, with 8 bases that match TRBD2. The V gene end was trimmed by 4 bases and the J gene end by 10 bases; junction bases not matched to a gene: 12. This CDR3 has 15 residues. Germline V gene data show CDR1 as SNHLY and CDR2 as FYNNEI. The CDR3 DNA is TGTGCCAGCAGTGTGGGTTCGGCGGGAGGATCCGAGCAGTTCTTC. This translates into CASSVGSAGGSEQFF.

The chain has TRBV9 and TRBJ2-3; 8 bases match TRBD2. Germline CDR1 is SGDLS and CDR2 is YYNGEE. The CDR3 is made up of 14 amino acids. V was clipped by 3 bases and J by 4 bases; unmatched bases: 4. The CDR3 here is CASSAAGAPDTQYF. As DNA, the CDR3 is TGTGCCAGCAGCGCAGCGGGAGCCCCAGATACGCAGTATTTT.

The gene calls are TRBV19 and TRBJ1-5; D may be TRBD1 (6 bases). The CDR3 consists of 15 residues. Germline CDR1 and CDR2: LNHDA and SQIVND (reference sequence). V lost 7 bases to trimming and J lost 9 bases, with 22 bases between them. The DNA of the CDR3 is TGTGCCAGTACCTTACCCGGGACACCATCCGCGCCCCAGCATTTT. Protein product: CASTLPGTPSAPQHF.

Comments on this clone: Mismatch with germline at one junction end may stem from a read error. This sequence joins TRBV7-7 and TRBJ2-2, with D tentatively TRBD2 (6 bases). The CDR3 runs to 14 residues. Germline V CDR1 and CDR2: SSHAT, FNYEAQ (reference sequence). DNA for the CDR3: TGTGCTAGCAGCCCCGGGCTCGGGGGCGGGGAGCTGTTTTTT. It specifies CASSPGLGGGELFF.

V and J are TRBV29-1 and TRBJ2-2, with no clear D. Germline V CDR1 and CDR2: SQVTM, ANQGSEA. V dropped 7 bases and J dropped 3 bases, with 12 bases sitting between them. This CDR3 is built from 13 residues. CDR3 sequence (DNA): TGCAGCGGAAAGGTGGCGGACACCGGGGAGCTGTTTTTT. Protein product: CSGKVADTGELFF.

J is TRBJ1-1 and V is TRBV6-5; no definite D call. CDR3 length equals 14 residues. V dropped 0 bases and J dropped 4 bases, with 9 bases sitting between them. Germline CDR1 is MNHEY and CDR2 is SVGAGI. The CDR3 loop reads CASSYSKGSTEAFF. The CDR3 nucleotides read TGTGCCAGCAGTTACTCGAAAGGGAGCACTGAAGCTTTCTTT.

This chain uses TRBV7-6 with TRBJ2-5; D call uncertain. From germline, CDR1 is SGHVS and CDR2 FNYEAQ. Trimming took off 0 bases at V and 3 bases at J, with 2 bases between the two ends. This CDR3 region has 12 residues. The CDR3 region has the DNA TGTGCCAGCAGCTTAGCAAAAGAGACCCAGTACTTC. Amino acids: CASSLAKETQYF. Filled out from reference TRBV7-6 and TRBJ2-5, the complete variable domain reads GAGVSQSPRYKVTKRGQDVALRCDPISGHVSLYWYRQALGQGPEFLTYFNYEAQQDKSGLPNDRFSAERPEGSISTLTIQRTEQRDSAMYRCASSLAKETQYFGPGTRLLVL.

This sequence joins TRBV5-1 and TRBJ2-2, with a possible D match to TRBD1 (6 bases). The CDR3 has 13 residues. In germline, CDR1 is SGHRS, CDR2 YFSETQ. Trimming took off 5 bases at V and 7 bases at J, with 12 bases between the two ends. The CDR3 loop is CASREQGFGELFF. In DNA, the CDR3 is TGCGCCAGCAGAGAACAGGGATTCGGGGAGCTGTTTTTT.

V and J are TRBV7-2 and TRBJ1-3; D gene uncertain. The V gene's germline CDR1 is SGHTA and CDR2 FQGNSA. The CDR3 is 14 amino acids. V lost 2 bases to trimming and J lost 5 bases, with 10 bases between them. The CDR3 spells CASSLRDPRNTIYF. The CDR3 coding sequence is TGTGCCAGCAGCTTACGGGATCCCCGAAACACCATATATTTT.

This sequence joins TRBV7-9 and TRBJ2-5; D perhaps matches TRBD2 (5 bases). V gave up 5 bases and J gave up 3 bases, with 13 bases separating them. This CDR3 spans 14 amino acids. Germline lookup yields CDR1 SEHNR and CDR2 FQNEAQ (reference sequence). The CDR3 is CASSVIDGEETQYF. The CDR3 DNA is TGTGCCAGCAGCGTAATTGACGGGGAAGAGACCCAGTACTTC.

The chain uses TRBV27 and TRBJ2-7, with D unclear. Germline V gene lookup returns CDR1 MNHEY and CDR2 SMNVEV (reference sequence). Between the trimmed V and J ends, which lost 4 bases and 6 bases, there was a span of 16 bases. This CDR3 has 14 amino acids. CDR3 amino acids: CASSSGHHQSEQYF. The CDR3 DNA reads TGTGCCAGCAGTTCGGGTCATCATCAGAGCGAGCAGTACTTC.

This clone was counted once. The J gene is TRBJ1-2, the V gene TRBV7-9, with unresolved D. Per germline, CDR1 SEHNR and CDR2 FQNEAQ (reference sequence). The CDR3 sequence is 15 residues long. Between the trimmed V and J ends, which lost 1 base and 0 bases, there was a span of 9 bases. The CDR3 reads CASSLVAGSNYGYTF. The CDR3 nucleotides read TGTGCCAGCAGCTTAGTGGCAGGTTCTAACTATGGCTACACCTTC.

The chain combines TRBV4-2 with TRBJ2-7; 10 positions agree with TRBD2. The CDR3 contains 17 residues. Germline CDR1 is LGHNA and CDR2 is YNFKEQ. V lost 0 bases, J lost 3 bases, and 8 bases stayed unmatched. DNA for the CDR3: TGTGCCAGCAGCCAAGATTTAGCGGGAGGAGGTCTCTACGAGCAGTACTTC. Its translation is CASSQDLAGGGLYEQYF.

This clone was detected only once. The chain carries TRBV5-1 and TRBJ2-3; 10 nucleotides match TRBD2. The J segment lost 2 bases and the V segment lost 1 base, leaving 1 base of the junction unmatched. CDR3 length: 15 residues. Germline CDR1 is SGHRS and CDR2 is YFSETQ. The CDR3 sequence is CASSLTSGVTDTQYF. For the CDR3, the DNA is TGCGCCAGCAGCTTGACTAGCGGGGTCACAGATACGCAGTATTTT.

This clone has only one observation. The V and J genes are TRBV29-1 and TRBJ1-5, with a tentative D call TRBD1 (6 bases). The germline V gene encodes CDR1 SQVTM and CDR2 ANQGSEA. The V and J ends lost 6 bases and 6 bases respectively, with 15 bases between them. The CDR3 spans 13 residues. CDR3 residues: CSVGGRGGQPQHF. In DNA form, the CDR3 reads TGCAGCGTGGGGGGTAGGGGGGGTCAGCCCCAGCATTTT.

This rearrangement joins TRBV27 to TRBJ1-1; D possibly corresponds to TRBD1 (5 bases). Germline CDR1 reads MNHEY; CDR2 reads SMNVEV (reference sequence). Trimming removed 6 bases at V and 3 bases at J, with 23 bases between. This CDR3 has 17 residues. This CDR3 is CASRSRRGMDWDTEAFF. Written as DNA, the CDR3 is TGTGCCAGCAGAAGTAGAAGGGGTATGGATTGGGACACTGAAGCTTTCTTT.

About this clone itself: The junction and the germline gene differ at one end; a read error may be behind it. The chain recombines TRBV7-7 with TRBJ1-4, with unresolved D. The germline gives CDR1 SSHAT, CDR2 FNYEAQ (reference sequence). This CDR3 has 15 amino acids. CDR3 residues: CASSPADFPGGKLFF. The CDR3, as DNA: TGTGCTAGCAGCCCCGCCGATTTTCCGGGAGGAAAACTGTTTTTT.

This clone was observed a single time. This chain links TRBV19 with TRBJ2-7, with D perhaps given as TRBD1 or TRBD2 (5 bases each). Trimming took off 6 bases at V and 7 bases at J, with 16 bases between the two ends. Germline lookup yields CDR1 LNHDA and CDR2 SQIVND (reference sequence). CDR3 length: 13 residues. The CDR3 reads CASSLGRPGEQYF. In DNA, the CDR3 is TGTGCCAGTAGCCTGGGACGGCCTGGGGAGCAGTACTTC.

The chain employs TRBV6-5 and TRBJ2-1, with D possibly TRBD1 on 6 matching bases. This CDR3 comprises 13 residues. Germline CDR1 is MNHEY and CDR2 is SVGAGI. V shed 8 bases and J shed 6 bases, with 14 bases lying between them. Written as DNA, the CDR3 is TGTGCCAGCGTTTTGACAGGATCCAATGAGCAGTTCTTC. Translated: CASVLTGSNEQFF.

The genes are TRBV7-2 and TRBJ2-7; D ambiguous. The CDR3 is 11 amino acids. With 2 bases removed from V and 3 bases from J, the gap between germline ends came to 2 bases. Germline V lookup: CDR1 SGHTA, CDR2 FQGNSA. This chain's CDR3 is CASSLYYEQYF. CDR3 in DNA: TGTGCCAGCAGCTTATACTACGAGCAGTACTTC.

This clone has a handful of counts. This rearrangement joins TRBV7-3 to TRBJ1-1, with D possibly matching TRBD1 (5 bases). The CDR3 is 14 amino acids. V was trimmed by 5 bases and J by 1 base, leaving 11 bases between them. Germline V gene data show CDR1 as SGHTA and CDR2 as FQGTGA. The CDR3 protein is CASSVGGWNTEAFF. CDR3 bases: TGTGCCAGCAGCGTGGGGGGGTGGAACACTGAAGCTTTCTTT.

This chain links TRBV5-5 with TRBJ1-5; 7 nucleotides align to TRBD1. The germline V gene encodes CDR1 SGHKS and CDR2 YYEKEE (reference sequence). This CDR3 contains 15 residues. V dropped 2 bases and J dropped 7; count of bases not matched to a gene: 9. CDR3 protein: CASSLDRALIQPQHF. CDR3 in DNA: TGTGCCAGCAGCTTAGACAGGGCATTAATCCAGCCCCAGCATTTT.